This paragraph covers one TCR beta chain sequence. It has no known antigen specificity. HCMV serostatus was determined by detecting HCMV-specific IgG in serum with a commercial ELISA kit. Ficoll density gradient centrifugation was used to isolate peripheral blood mononuclear cells from blood. The sample is drawn from a study of T cells expressing NK-cell markers (dated by TCRdb to between 2020 and 2021). The study in broad terms: Fewer than ten donors provided sorted CD3+CD56+NKG2C+, CD3+CD56+NKG2C- and CD3+CD56-NKG2C+ T-cell subsets, whose TCR beta-chain repertoires were profiled. Seven of the eight sequenced donors were HCMV-seropositive and one was HCMV-seronegative. The study sequenced eight donors, all healthy volunteers chosen at random: three men and five women. Libraries were sequenced as 2 x 150 bp reads on Illumina HiSeq 2000/2500, MiSeq or NextSeq.

The sequencer was an Illumina HiSeq 2000. TCR beta cDNA libraries were made by 5'RACE template switching that added a universal primer site and unique molecular identifiers. Synthesis of cDNA was primed from the TCR beta constant segment and was followed by two consecutive PCR amplification steps. As for the original processing: MIGEC was used to demultiplex reads and group reads by UMI, and MiTCR was used to assemble and quantify clonotypes. To exclude erroneous sequences, only TCR cDNA sequences supported by at least two reads were retained. The tcR package was used for downstream repertoire analysis, and clonotypes were matched across fractions by CDR3 nucleotide sequence plus V segment. VDJmatch was used to annotate antigen specificity against VDJdb, with one amino acid substitution allowed in CDR3. TCRdb reanalyzed the reads, keeping one entry per CDR3 protein sequence and omitting DNA. TCRdb's processing, not the authors', yielded these V and J calls. This sample's table contains 450,000 to 600,000 distinct CDR3 sequences. Clones ranked in the top ten supply around 4% of the sample.

The full study reports these points: In several donors, the dominant CD3+CD56+NKG2C+ clonotypes were found to rank among the top 10 CD8+ clonotypes and to make up roughly 1.0-7.0% of CD8+ T cells. Whether the expanded NKG2C-expressing T cell clones were specific for HCMV antigens was left unclear. Those dominant clonotypes were again the most abundant among CD3+CD56-NKG2C+ cells in a handful of donors, at about 25-60.1%.

Sequencing input: blood T cells: a sorted CD56 or NKG2C T cell subset, CD4+ or CD8+ T cells, or bulk PBMC T cells (not recorded which). This TCR came from a man younger than 30 in good health. Donor details come from another sample of the same person, matched by shared clones.

The CDR3 region has the sequence CSAAEVDSYNEQFF. The chain is assembled from TRBV20-1 and TRBJ2-1; there is no DNA to check the TCRdb D call of TRBD2. Counted from cysteine to phenylalanine, this CDR3 has 14 amino acids. Only the protein is available. CDR1 DFQATT and CDR2 SNEGSKA were looked up in the germline V gene (reference sequence).